This paragraph reports one T cell receptor (beta chain). This record comes from a study of shared clonotypes between healthy human individuals. This table comes from immunoSEQ multiplex PCR, and its TCRdb copy is limited to in-frame clones, with some not included. This sample has hundreds of thousands of clones, with almost 97% found just once. The CDR3 sequence is 15 residues long. V lost 1 base, J lost 3 bases, and 1 base stayed unmatched. Germline CDR1 SEHNR, CDR2 FQNEAQ (reference sequence). Source material: naive CD4+ T cells sorted from blood. As for subset: CD45RA+ positively selected. The rearrangement uses TRBV7-9 and TRBJ2-5; 11 bases line up with TRBD2. This sequence was found in a woman aged 25-40 years in good health. CDR3 sequence: CASSLGGLAEETQYF. CDR3 bases: TGTGCCAGCAGCTTAGGGGGACTAGCGGAAGAGACCCAGTACTTC.